This T cell receptor (beta chain) emerged from a study of shared T cell receptors in the human thymus. This CDR3 has 16 residues. From germline, CDR1 is SGDLS and CDR2 YYNGEE. V gave up 1 base and J gave up 4 bases; unmatched junction bases: 9. Assay: immunoSEQ multiplex PCR; the TCRdb copy retains only in-frame clones and omits some. The profile shows 500,000 to 750,000 clones, roughly 90% of them singletons. These records were also assigned to another study, of human thymus T cells.

The clonotype was recovered from a boy younger than two with a congenital heart defect. The material sequenced was thymocytes. V gene TRBV9 combines with J gene TRBJ2-3, with 7 nucleotides matching TRBD2. CDR3 nucleotides: TGTGCCAGCAGCGTAAGGGTAGCGGGCCGCTCAGATACGCAGTATTTT. It specifies CASSVRVAGRSDTQYF.